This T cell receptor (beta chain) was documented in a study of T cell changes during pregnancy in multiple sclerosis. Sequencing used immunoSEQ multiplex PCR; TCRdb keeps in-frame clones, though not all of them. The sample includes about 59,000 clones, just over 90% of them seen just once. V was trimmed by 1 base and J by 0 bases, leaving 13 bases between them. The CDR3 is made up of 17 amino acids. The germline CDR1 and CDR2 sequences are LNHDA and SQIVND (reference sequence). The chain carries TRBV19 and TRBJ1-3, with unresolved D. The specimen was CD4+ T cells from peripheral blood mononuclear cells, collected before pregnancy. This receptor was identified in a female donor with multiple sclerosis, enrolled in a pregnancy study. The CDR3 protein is CASSIVRGRTSGNTIYF. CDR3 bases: TGTGCCAGTAGTATAGTCCGTGGCAGAACCTCTGGAAACACCATATATTTT. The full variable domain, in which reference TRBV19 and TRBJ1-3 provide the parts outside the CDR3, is DGGITQSPKYLFRKEGQNVTLSCEQNLNHDAMYWYRQDPGQGLRLIYYSQIVNDFQKGDIAEGYSVSREKKESFPLTVTSAQKNPTAFYLCASSIVRGRTSGNTIYFGEGSWLTVV.